Listed below are T cell receptor beta chains from one sample, sequenced in a study of blood T cell repertoires in COVID-19. Generated by immunoSEQ multiplex PCR, the TCRdb table keeps only in-frame clones and is missing some. The data show about 78,000 clones, approximately 86% seen once. The source material was peripheral blood. The receptors were sampled from a man between 50 and 59 years old with active or convalescent COVID-19. Both conserved end residues are part of each CDR3. The order of the fields is J gene, V gene, clone size, D gene, CDR3 DNA, CDR3 protein. D genes are given only for firm matches. Clone size is shown for a subset of rows, as once, few, many or a class of expanded clone.

TRBJ2-7 | TRBV2 | . | TRBD2 | TGTGCCGGAGCAATTGGTAGCGGGCAAACCTACGAGCAGTACTTC | CAGAIGSGQTYEQYF
TRBJ1-6 | TRBV29-1 | . | . | TGCAGCGTTGAAGAACAGCCTAATTCACCCCTCCACTTT | CSVEEQPNSPLHF
TRBJ2-7 | TRBV5-6 | . | . | TGTGCCAGCACCCGAGGGTCATACGCGTTAGCTTACTTC | CASTRGSYALAYF
TRBJ2-7 | TRBV2 | . | . | TGTGCCAGCAGTGATAGACAGAGCTCCTACGAGCAGTACTTC | CASSDRQSSYEQYF
TRBJ1-5 | TRBV6-2/TRBV6-3 | . | TRBD1 | TGTGCCAGCAGCTTCGGGACAGGGGGAATCAGTCAGCCCCAGCATTTT | CASSFGTGGISQPQHF
TRBJ2-1 | TRBV7-9 | . | TRBD2 | TGTGCCAGCAGCTTAGTTCCAGCGGGGTCCTACAATGAGCAGTTCTTC | CASSLVPAGSYNEQFF
TRBJ1-3 | TRBV11-2 | . | . | TGTGCCAGCAGCCCAGGACACTCTGGAAACACCATATATTTT | CASSPGHSGNTIYF
TRBJ1-5 | TRBV7-2 | . | . | TGTGCCAGCAGCTCCGACAGTTTCAATCAGCCCCAGCATTTT | CASSSDSFNQPQHF
TRBJ2-7 | TRBV6-5 | . | TRBD1 | TGTGCCACCGGGACAGGGACCTACGAGCAGTACTTC | CATGTGTYEQYF
TRBJ1-2 | TRBV24-1 | . | TRBD1 | TGTGCCACCAGTGAGACAGGGCTTAACTATGGCTACACCTTC | CATSETGLNYGYTF
TRBJ1-5 | TRBV15 | once | . | TGTGCCACCAGCAGAGATGGGCAAGGGCCCCAGCATTTT | CATSRDGQGPQHF
TRBJ1-1 | TRBV12-3/TRBV12-4 | once | . | TGTGCCAGCAGGCCCGGTCTGAACACTGAAGCTTTCTTT | CASRPGLNTEAFF
TRBJ2-7 | TRBV7-2 | . | TRBD1 | TGTGCCAGCAGCCAACAGGGGGCTGACTACGAGCAGTACTTC | CASSQQGADYEQYF
TRBJ1-1 | TRBV2 | . | TRBD1 | TGTGCCAGCCATAGGGGGCAAACTGAAGCTTTCTTT | CASHRGQTEAFF
TRBJ2-2 | TRBV3-1/TRBV3-2 | . | TRBD2 | TGTGCCAGCAGCCAAGACCCAAATGGGCTAGCGGGGTACACCGGGGAGCTGTTTTTT | CASSQDPNGLAGYTGELFF
TRBJ2-1 | TRBV19 | . | . | TGTGCCAGTAGTACAAACAGGGAGAGCTCCTACAATGAGCAGTTCTTC | CASSTNRESSYNEQFF